The 5 T cell receptor beta chains below all came from one sample that was sequenced in a study of cytomegalovirus exposure and HLA in healthy donors. PCR used 60 Vbeta primers and 13 Jbeta primers. TCRdb's copy holds only in-frame clones and misses some; the assay was immunoSEQ multiplex PCR. This sample has fewer than 45,000 clones, with 85% to 95% found just once. Sequenced: PBMCs. These TCRs come from a woman between 18 and 29 years old in good health and CMV-seronegative.

Comment on this clone: Sequence at one end of the junction differs from germline and may be a read error. The rearrangement uses TRBV2 and TRBJ1-2; the match to TRBD1 covers 7 bases. Germline V gene lookup returns CDR1 SNHLY and CDR2 FYNNEI. This CDR3 spans 14 amino acids. The CDR3 nucleotides are TGTGCCAGCAGGGAAGGGACAGTTACCTATGGCTACACCTTC. Encoded protein: CASREGTVTYGYTF.

The chain uses TRBV11-2 and TRBJ2-1; 7 positions match TRBD2. Germline V gene lookup returns CDR1 SGHAT and CDR2 FQNNGV. The CDR3 is made up of 15 amino acids. V was clipped by 5 bases and J by 0 bases; unmatched bases: 4. CDR3 sequence reads: CASSARLASYNEQFF. The CDR3, as DNA: TGTGCCAGCAGCGCAAGACTAGCCTCCTACAATGAGCAGTTCTTC.

The chain employs TRBV27 and TRBJ1-1; possibly TRBD1 for D (5 bases). This CDR3 is 15 amino acids long. Trimming pared 5 bases from V and 5 bases from J, leaving 18 bases between. Germline CDR1 and CDR2: MNHEY and SMNVEV (reference sequence). The CDR3 sequence is CASSPNGGRRTEAFF. CDR3 DNA sequence: TGTGCCAGCAGTCCAAACGGGGGACGTAGGACTGAAGCTTTCTTT.

This chain joins TRBV2 and TRBJ2-3; 8 nucleotides align to TRBD2. Germline CDR1 reads SNHLY; CDR2 reads FYNNEI. The CDR3 spans 15 residues. V was clipped by 8 bases and J by 5 bases; unmatched bases: 12. The CDR3 spells CASGRTGGPLDTQYF. The CDR3 nucleotides are TGTGCCAGCGGGAGGACGGGAGGGCCCCTAGATACGCAGTATTTT.

The chain carries TRBV10-2 and TRBJ2-4; D is undetermined. The germline gives CDR1 WSHSY, CDR2 SAAADI. The CDR3 runs to 13 residues. Trimming left V 3 bases short and J 1 base short, with 4 bases between. The CDR3 sequence is CASSDRAKNIQYF. CDR3 bases: TGCGCCAGCAGTGACAGGGCCAAAAACATTCAGTACTTC.